This TCR beta chain was sequenced in a study of metastatic and nonmetastatic thyroid tumors. No treatment of any kind had been given to any patient before thyroid surgery. The CDR3 runs to 14 residues. CDR1 is MGHDK, CDR2 SYGVNS, per germline. Trimming left V 5 bases short and J 3 bases short, with 11 bases between. In the original processing: Researchers built a distant-metastasis classifier for papillary thyroid cancer that drew on CDR3 differences across clinicopathological groups. TCRdb called clones again from the PCR reads with MiXCR. TCRdb, rather than the study authors, made the V and J calls. Altogether around 13,000 clones are present, roughly 35% being singletons, with the ten largest covering roughly 12%. This clone was observed a few times.

The chain has TRBV25-1 and TRBJ2-4; D gene ambiguous. The clonotype was recovered from a male donor with papillary thyroid cancer or a benign thyroid nodule (not recorded which). Some clones in this sample may be carry-over from other donors' samples. The sample taken for sequencing was tumor tissue. Here the CDR3 DNA reads TGTGCCAGCAGTAGTTCCTTCGGCAAAAACATTCAGTACTTC. Amino acids: CASSSSFGKNIQYF.